These 30 T cell receptor beta chains originate from one sample sequenced in a study of identical twins. A single record per CDR3 protein comes from TCRdb applying MiXCR to the 5' RACE reads. This table has just over 450,000 distinct CDR3 sequences, approximately 14% appearing once. These records were also assigned to another study, of yellow fever vaccine responses in identical twins.

The sequenced sample was CD4+ T cells sorted from blood. The receptors here all came from a woman between 18 and 30 years old in good health.

This clonotype was counted between two and nine times. The chain has TRBV2 and TRBJ1-1; D may be TRBD1 (5 bases). Trimming shortened V by 6 bases and J by 3 bases, and 20 bases separated the two germline ends. The CDR3 length is 16 residues. In germline, CDR1 is SNHLY, CDR2 FYNNEI. The CDR3 loop reads CASRAQGGPWDTEAFF. The CDR3 DNA reads as TGTGCCAGCAGAGCTCAGGGAGGCCCCTGGGACACTGAAGCTTTCTTT. The full variable domain, with the rest looked up from reference TRBV2 and TRBJ1-1, is EPEVTQTPSHQVTQMGQEVILRCVPISNHLYFYWYRQILGQKVEFLVSFYNNEISEKSEIFDDQFSVERPDGSNFTLKIRSTKLEDSAMYFCASRAQGGPWDTEAFFGQGTRLTVV.

J is TRBJ2-5 and V is TRBV6-2 or TRBV6-3, with 11 bases that match TRBD2. The CDR3 loop spans 13 amino acids. CDR1 and CDR2 (germline): MNHEY, SVGEGT. Trimming removed 6 bases from V and 5 bases from J; junction bases left unmatched: 2. The CDR3 DNA reads as TGTGCCAGCAGACTAGCGGGAGCGGAGACCCAGTACTTC. It yields the protein CASRLAGAETQYF.

V usage is TRBV12-3 or TRBV12-4 and J usage is TRBJ1-3; unclear D gene. Trimming removed 6 bases at V and 1 base at J, with 10 bases between. The CDR3 is 14 amino acids. CDR3 nucleotides: TGTGCCAGCAGCCCCCACGGGTCTGGAAACACCATATATTTT. This encodes CASSPHGSGNTIYF.

The V call is TRBV11-2, the J call TRBJ2-7, with D hard to call. CDR3 length: 14 amino acids. V was cut by 0 bases and J by 0 bases, with 6 bases left in between. The germline V gene has CDR1 SGHAT and CDR2 FQNNGV. CDR3 loop: CASSLESGSYEQYF. The DNA for the CDR3 is TGTGCCAGCAGCTTAGAGTCTGGCTCCTACGAGCAGTACTTC.

This clonotype was picked up a small number of times. The V gene is TRBV28, the J gene TRBJ1-6; D not resolved. Trimming shortened V by 1 base and J by 5 bases, and 9 bases separated the two germline ends. This CDR3 contains 15 residues. CDR1 and CDR2 (germline): MDHEN, SYDVKM. Written as DNA, the CDR3 is TGTGCCAGCAGTTTATCCTGGGGAAATAATTCACCCCTCCACTTT. This sequence encodes CASSLSWGNNSPLHF. Looking up the rest from reference TRBV28 and TRBJ1-6 gives the full variable domain: DVKVTQSSRYLVKRTGEKVFLECVQDMDHENMFWYRQDPGLGLRLIYFSYDVKMKEKGDIPEGYSVSREKKERFSLILESASTNQTSMYLCASSLSWGNNSPLHFGNGTRLTVT.

Only a few counts were recorded for this clonotype. The rearrangement links TRBV3-1 to TRBJ1-2, with D possibly TRBD1 on 6 matching bases. This CDR3 is built from 17 residues. The V gene's germline CDR1 is LGHDT and CDR2 YNNKEL (reference sequence). Trimming took off 0 bases at V and 4 bases at J, with 18 bases between the two ends. The CDR3 nucleotides read TGTGCCAGCAGCCAAGATTTTTCCCCTACAGGGCGCTATGGCTACACCTTC. Translation: CASSQDFSPTGRYGYTF.

In its sample, this clonotype was seen many times. This rearrangement joins TRBV5-1 to TRBJ2-1, with TRBD2 identical over 11 bases. Trimming took 4 bases from V and 4 from J; bases not matched to a gene: 7. The germline V gene has CDR1 SGHRS and CDR2 YFSETQ. CDR3 length: 16 residues. CDR3 nucleotide sequence: TGCGCCAGCAGCCCAAAACTAGCGGGGGAATACAATGAGCAGTTCTTC. It encodes CASSPKLAGEYNEQFF.

This clonotype occurred a few times. The chain uses TRBV20-1 and TRBJ2-7; D not certain. This CDR3 has 14 residues. Deletions cut 4 bases from V and 1 base from J, with 14 bases between. Per germline, CDR1 DFQATT and CDR2 SNEGSKA (reference sequence). CDR3 amino acids: CSATQPKRSYEQYF. The CDR3 nucleotides are TGCAGTGCTACACAACCCAAAAGGTCCTACGAGCAGTACTTC.

The sample holds a few counts of this clonotype. V gene TRBV12-3 or TRBV12-4 combines with J gene TRBJ2-7, with 12 bases fitting TRBD2. After removal of 7 bases from V and 7 bases from J, the junction contained 11 bases not matched to a gene. The CDR3 is made up of 15 amino acids. CDR3 protein: CASTKLAGGPREQYF. CDR3 DNA: TGTGCCAGCACAAAGCTAGCGGGAGGGCCTCGGGAGCAGTACTTC.

This clonotype came up many times. The genes are TRBV3-1 and TRBJ2-3; D ambiguous. With 0 bases removed from V and 7 bases from J, the gap between germline ends came to 14 bases. This CDR3 is built from 15 residues. The germline gives CDR1 LGHDT, CDR2 YNNKEL (reference sequence). In DNA, the CDR3 is TGTGCCAGCAGCCAAGATAGCCGAAGCGCCAATACGCAGTATTTT. Its translation: CASSQDSRSANTQYF.

The chain carries TRBV7-2 and TRBJ1-3; D is undetermined. V dropped 0 bases and J dropped 0 bases, with 6 bases sitting between them. CDR3 length: 15 residues. Germline-derived CDR1 and CDR2 are SGHTA and FQGNSA. The CDR3 spells CASSLAGISGNTIYF. In DNA, the CDR3 is TGTGCCAGCAGCTTAGCGGGCATCTCTGGAAACACCATATATTTT.

The table lists this clonotype with a few counts. CDR3 bases: TGCAGCGTTGGGGATGAAAAACTGTTTTTT. It encodes CSVGDEKLFF. The V and J genes are TRBV29-1 and TRBJ1-4; D gene unclear. The CDR3 runs 10 residues. The germline CDR1 and CDR2 sequences are SQVTM and ANQGSEA. The ends were cut back, 4 bases at V and 6 bases at J, with 3 bases in the middle.

This clonotype was seen only a few times. The chain uses TRBV7-8 and TRBJ2-7; tentative D call: TRBD2 (5 bases). CDR1 and CDR2 (germline): SGHVS, FQNEAQ. CDR3 length equals 13 residues. The V and J ends lost 1 base and 6 bases respectively, with 10 bases between them. CDR3 in DNA: TGTGCCAGCAGCTTAGGGAGGTTCCGCGAGCAGTACTTC. Translating gives CASSLGRFREQYF. Full variable domain (rest looked up from reference TRBV7-8 and TRBJ2-7): GAGVSQSPRYKVAKRGQDVALRCDPISGHVSLFWYQQALGQGPEFLTYFQNEAQLDKSGLPSDRFFAERPEGSVSTLKIQRTQQEDSAVYLCASSLGRFREQYFGPGTRLTVT.

The V gene is TRBV18, the J gene TRBJ2-7; a possible D gene is TRBD1 (6 bases). Trimming removed 3 bases from V and 5 bases from J, with 11 bases in between. CDR3 length: 13 amino acids. Germline loops: CDR1 KGHSH, CDR2 LQKENI. CDR3 DNA sequence: TGTGCCAGCTCACCTACAGGGTACGACGAGCAGTACTTC. It codes for CASSPTGYDEQYF.

This clonotype was picked up a small number of times. This chain connects TRBV5-1 to TRBJ2-7, with 7 bases fitting TRBD1. The trim removed 4 bases at V and 3 bases at J, leaving 13 bases unmatched. The germline V gene has CDR1 SGHRS and CDR2 YFSETQ. The CDR3 is made up of 16 amino acids. The CDR3 region has the DNA TGCGCCAGCAGCCGACTAACAGGGGCAGGGGACTACGAGCAGTACTTC. Translation: CASSRLTGAGDYEQYF.

As to this clonotype: Mismatch with germline at one junction end may stem from a read error. The V call is TRBV6-4, the J call TRBJ2-3; TRBD1 matches at 11 bases. The CDR3 extends over 18 amino acids. The germline V gene encodes CDR1 MRHNA and CDR2 SNTAGT. The CDR3 here is CAISSAGWTGGKGDTQYF. DNA for the CDR3: TGTGCCATCAGTTCCGCCGGGTGGACAGGGGGCAAGGGAGATACGCAGTATTTT.

This clonotype was observed a few times. The chain uses TRBV7-2 and TRBJ1-5, with 7 bases that match TRBD1. V lost 6 bases and J lost 9; bases outside the gene matches: 11. CDR3 length equals 14 residues. CDR1 SGHTA and CDR2 FQGNSA come from the germline V gene. CDR3 sequence reads: CASRPTGAPGPQHF. DNA for the CDR3: TGTGCCAGCAGACCTACAGGGGCTCCTGGGCCCCAGCATTTT.

In its sample, this clonotype was seen a few times. The chain joins TRBV5-1 to TRBJ2-3, with a weak D call TRBD2 (6 bases). Germline V gene sequence: CDR1 SGHRS, CDR2 YFSETQ. The CDR3 runs to 15 residues. Trimming took off 0 bases at V and 1 base at J, with 9 bases between the two ends. Written as DNA, the CDR3 is TGCGCCAGCAGCTTGGAGGGCGGGGGCACAGATACGCAGTATTTT. Translating gives CASSLEGGGTDTQYF. Together with reference TRBV5-1 and TRBJ2-3, the CDR3 gives the full variable domain: KAGVTQTPRYLIKTRGQQVTLSCSPISGHRSVSWYQQTPGQGLQFLFEYFSETQRNKGNFPGRFSGRQFSNSRSEMNVSTLELGDSALYLCASSLEGGGTDTQYFGPGTRLTVL.

This chain connects TRBV11-2 to TRBJ2-7, with unresolved D. The CDR3 consists of 15 residues. CDR1 is SGHAT, CDR2 FQNNGV, per germline. V was pared by 1 base and J by 5 bases, with 15 bases between. The CDR3: CASSLAIFMGNEQYF. Here the CDR3 DNA reads TGTGCCAGCAGCTTAGCCATCTTTATGGGGAACGAGCAGTACTTC.

The rearrangement joins TRBV19 to TRBJ2-1; perhaps TRBD1 as D (6 bases). The CDR3 covers 16 residues. V gave up 5 bases and J gave up 4 bases, with 18 bases separating them. CDR1 LNHDA and CDR2 SQIVND come from the germline V gene (reference sequence). The CDR3 DNA reads TGTGCCAGTAGTGTTCTACAGGGTAGGGGGTACAATGAGCAGTTCTTC. It codes for CASSVLQGRGYNEQFF.

This clonotype was picked up a small number of times. The chain links TRBV24-1 to TRBJ1-2; perhaps TRBD1 as D (6 bases). CDR3 length: 14 residues. Trimming took 3 bases from V and 2 from J, leaving 9 bases between them. CDR1 and CDR2 (germline): KGHDR, SFDVKD. The chain's CDR3 is CATSDTGQNYGYTF. In DNA form, the CDR3 reads TGTGCCACCAGTGATACGGGACAAAACTATGGCTACACCTTC.

Notes on this clonotype: A junction boundary mismatches the germline segment, possibly from a read error. The V and J genes are TRBV20-1 and TRBJ2-7; 10 bases line up with TRBD2. The CDR3 consists of 15 residues. In germline, CDR1 is DFQATT, CDR2 SNEGSKA (reference sequence). This CDR3 is CCARYIAGGAYEQYF. CDR3 DNA: TGCTGTGCTAGATATATAGCGGGAGGCGCCTACGAGCAGTACTTC.

This clonotype has more than one count but fewer than ten. The CDR3 DNA reads TGCGCCAGCGACCATTACGAGCAGTACTTC. Its protein product is CASDHYEQYF. V and J are TRBV5-1 and TRBJ2-7; D not certain. Trimming shortened V by 7 bases and J by 4 bases, and 6 bases separated the two germline ends. CDR1 SGHRS and CDR2 YFSETQ come from the germline V gene. The CDR3 totals 10 residues.

The table lists this clonotype with a few counts. The V call is TRBV10-1, the J call TRBJ1-2, with D perhaps matching TRBD1 (5 bases). Trimming took 3 bases from V and 4 from J, leaving 12 bases between them. Germline V CDR1 and CDR2: WNHNN, SYGVQD (reference sequence). CDR3 length: 14 residues. CDR3 in amino acids: CASSDTGWSYGYTF. The CDR3 bases are TGCGCCAGCAGTGATACAGGTTGGAGCTATGGCTACACCTTC.

The CDR3 DNA sequence: TGTGCCAGCAGTCAAAATTCCAACACAGATACGCAGTATTTT. Encoded protein: CASSQNSNTDTQYF. The V and J genes are TRBV7-6 and TRBJ2-3; D not certain. This CDR3 comprises 14 residues. Germline CDR1 SGHVS, CDR2 FNYEAQ. Trimming removed 6 bases at V and 2 bases at J, with 12 bases between. Based on the CDR3 plus reference TRBV7-6 and TRBJ2-3, the full variable domain is GAGVSQSPRYKVTKRGQDVALRCDPISGHVSLYWYRQALGQGPEFLTYFNYEAQQDKSGLPNDRFSAERPEGSISTLTIQRTEQRDSAMYRCASSQNSNTDTQYFGPGTRLTVL.

Note on this clonotype: One end of the junction fails to match germline, which may point to a read error. The rearrangement links TRBV7-7 to TRBJ2-1, with D uncertain. In germline, CDR1 is SSHAT, CDR2 FNYEAQ (reference sequence). The CDR3 spans 13 residues. CDR3 residues: CASRKPFRVGQFF. CDR3 nucleotides: TGTGCTAGCAGAAAACCCTTCCGAGTGGGGCAGTTCTTC.

This clonotype appeared a few times. The rearrangement joins TRBV15 to TRBJ1-4; D unclear. V lost 2 bases and J 0 bases, leaving 10 bases between the germline ends. The CDR3 loop spans 16 amino acids. Germline V gene sequence: CDR1 LNHNV, CDR2 YYDKDF (reference sequence). In DNA, the CDR3 is TGTGCCACCAGCAGATCACGGATTACAACTAATGAAAAACTGTTTTTT. This codes for CATSRSRITTNEKLFF. The full variable domain, rest sourced from reference TRBV15 and TRBJ1-4, is DAMVIQNPRYQVTQFGKPVTLSCSQTLNHNVMYWYQQKSSQAPKLLFHYYDKDFNNEADTPDNFQSRRPNTSFCFLDIRSPGLGDTAMYLCATSRSRITTNEKLFFGSGTQLSVL.

Only a few counts were recorded for this clonotype. This chain uses TRBV7-8 with TRBJ2-7; D is possibly TRBD2 (5 bases). Germline lookup yields CDR1 SGHVS and CDR2 FQNEAQ. The CDR3 runs to 14 residues. Trimming shortened V by 7 bases and J by 0 bases, and 13 bases separated the two germline ends. The CDR3: CASTPTGGSYEQYF. The CDR3 coding sequence is TGTGCCAGCACACCCACCGGAGGCTCCTACGAGCAGTACTTC.

This clonotype has just a few counts. J is TRBJ2-1 and V is TRBV5-8, with 8 bases matching TRBD1. Per germline, CDR1 SGHTS and CDR2 YDEGEE. The CDR3 is made up of 17 amino acids. After removal of 4 bases from V and 0 bases from J, the junction contained 9 bases not matched to a gene. The DNA for the CDR3 is TGTGCCAGCAGCACTAGGACAGGGACAATCTCCTACAATGAGCAGTTCTTC. Its translation: CASSTRTGTISYNEQFF.

The sample holds many counts of this clonotype. The rearrangement joins TRBV7-2 to TRBJ2-3; the D call may be TRBD1 or TRBD2 (6 bases each). Deletions cut 2 bases from V and 6 bases from J, with 12 bases between. CDR1 and CDR2 (germline): SGHTA, FQGNSA. The CDR3 runs 14 residues. CDR3 coding DNA: TGTGCCAGCAGCTTATCCGGGGGCCGGGATACGCAGTATTTT. Translated, it gives CASSLSGGRDTQYF. Looking up the rest from reference TRBV7-2 and TRBJ2-3 gives the full variable domain: GAGVSQSPSNKVTEKGKDVELRCDPISGHTALYWYRQSLGQGLEFLIYFQGNSAPDKSGLPSDRFSAERTGGSVSTLTIQRTQQEDSAVYLCASSLSGGRDTQYFGPGTRLTVL.